This TCR beta chain was profiled in a study of T cells in pancreatic ductal adenocarcinoma. Study-wide results and caveats: Results skew toward the minority of patients with early-stage disease. Unique clonotypes were 7.5 to 8.5-fold more numerous in blood than in tumor. Tumor and blood clonality did not differ significantly, about 0.11 versus 0.072.

The repertoire was sequenced with immunoSEQ multiplex PCR; TCRdb's copy has only in-frame clones and lacks some. The data show 12,000 or so clones, 70% to 90% seen once. No neoadjuvant therapy was given to the selected pancreatic ductal adenocarcinoma patients before their surgery. A note on this clone: The antigen is unknown.

The clonotype was recovered from a human donor with pancreatic ductal adenocarcinoma. The sequenced material came from PBMCs.

The CDR3 loop is CASTPRRVVNTGELFF. The CDR3, as DNA: TGTGCCAGTACCCCCCGCAGGGTAGTTAACACCGGGGAGCTGTTTTTT. This chain links TRBV19 with TRBJ2-2, with a weak D call TRBD1 (5 bases). V was trimmed by 7 bases and J by 2 bases, leaving 17 bases between them. This CDR3 region has 16 residues. Germline loops: CDR1 LNHDA, CDR2 SQIVND (reference sequence).